This TCR beta chain was recovered during a study of blood T cell repertoires in COVID-19. Looking at the study overall: Researchers got acute and convalescent COVID-19 samples from the United States, Italy and Spain.

The table lists this clone with a count of one. In the authors' workflow: Amplification from reference gene primers served as the basis for estimated nucleated cell counts. Generated by immunoSEQ multiplex PCR, the TCRdb table keeps only in-frame clones and is missing some. The V and J calls and clone size are taken from that table; D and trimming were inferred from the DNA. Of about 200,000 clones in the sample, about nine tenths are singletons; the top ten hold 1.5% to 2%. Looked up from germline, CDR1 is MNHEY and CDR2 is SMNVEV (reference sequence). V dropped 7 bases and J dropped 0 bases, with 16 bases sitting between them. The CDR3 sequence is 16 residues long.

Sequenced: peripheral blood. The sequence came from a man younger than 35 with active or convalescent COVID-19. The V gene is TRBV27, the J gene TRBJ2-1; D possibly corresponds to TRBD2 (6 bases). DNA for the CDR3: TGTGCCAGCAATATCGCGGGAAGCAGCTCCTACAATGAGCAGTTCTTC. This translates into CASNIAGSSSYNEQFF.